This is a list of T cell receptor beta chains from one sample in a study of T and B cells in COVID-19 patients. Each CDR3 protein gets one entry after TCRdb re-called the multiplex PCR reads with MiXCR. This sample has tens of thousands of distinct CDR3 sequences, with about 32% found just once. Material for sequencing was blood. The receptors shown here come from a human donor who had recovered from COVID-19. The conserved cysteine and the conserved F or W are not part of the CDR3 here. Each record gives: D gene, V gene, J gene, CDR3 protein. D genes are given only for firm matches.

>-|TRBV7-9|TRBJ1-5
ASSLDGEGNQPQH
>-|TRBV5-5|TRBJ2-5
ASSQTAEPRTQY
>TRBD2|TRBV5-1|TRBJ2-1
ASRAGTSLNEQF
>-|TRBV27|TRBJ2-1
ASSFDDGTANEQF
>TRBD1|TRBV27|TRBJ2-7
ASSLRDRVREQY
>TRBD2|TRBV27|TRBJ2-1
ASSPQLAREQF
>-|TRBV12-3/TRBV12-4|TRBJ2-7
ASSLQTEGVEQY
>-|TRBV5-1|TRBJ1-2
ASSFGSLVYGYT
>-|TRBV11-1|TRBJ1-3
ASSLAARGNTIY
>TRBD2|TRBV6-5|TRBJ2-1
ASSGTSGSKNEQF
>TRBD2|TRBV27|TRBJ2-1
ASLLAGNEQF
>-|TRBV12-3/TRBV12-4|TRBJ2-7
ASRPPGNRDEQY
>-|TRBV19|TRBJ1-2
ASSSERDGYT
>-|TRBV5-6|TRBJ2-7
ASSTRVEQY
>TRBD2|TRBV6-5|TRBJ2-3
ASKLGLAGGGGTDTQY
>TRBD1|TRBV6-6|TRBJ2-3
ASSLGQGAPDTQY
>-|TRBV30|TRBJ1-1
AWSVKNTEAF
>TRBD2|TRBV29-1|TRBJ2-7
SVRGTDEQY
>TRBD1|TRBV6-5|TRBJ1-5
DSSYSGQGVQPQH
>-|TRBV12-3/TRBV12-4|TRBJ1-4
ASSLGRTNEKLF
>-|TRBV19|TRBJ2-7
ASSIRRGRFIYEQY
>-|TRBV7-6|TRBJ1-5
ASSLGFNQPQH
>-|TRBV29-1|TRBJ1-1
SVSDLKTYEAF
>-|TRBV12-3/TRBV12-4|TRBJ2-3
ASSFWGRTADTQY
>-|TRBV18|TRBJ1-3
ASSNMGDTIY
>TRBD1|TRBV11-1|TRBJ2-5
ASSFRDSPEETQY
>TRBD2|TRBV29-1|TRBJ2-1
SVAGTSADNEQF
>TRBD1|TRBV6-5|TRBJ2-3
ASSLAQGQVTQY
>TRBD1|TRBV19|TRBJ2-1
ASIKDRATYNEQF
>-|TRBV27|TRBJ1-5
ASSRHYSNQPQH
>-|TRBV19|TRBJ2-1
ASRLGTSAVFEQF
>TRBD1|TRBV7-3|TRBJ1-2
ASSQGQGYGYT
>TRBD1|TRBV6-1|TRBJ1-4
ASRGTGRNEKLF
>-|TRBV19|TRBJ2-2
ASNSGTLNTGELF
>TRBD1|TRBV7-2|TRBJ2-7
ASSFYTGTGVTYEQY
>-|TRBV6-5|TRBJ1-5
ASKPRGDSNQPQH
>-|TRBV6-6|TRBJ2-5
ASSIPGQQETQY
>-|TRBV27|TRBJ1-2
ASSAGYGYT
>TRBD2|TRBV9|TRBJ2-7
ASSARLAGYEQY
>-|TRBV7-2|TRBJ2-5
ASRPGTAGETQY
>-|TRBV5-1|TRBJ1-2
ASSLEAVNYGYT
>-|TRBV7-2|TRBJ2-7
ASSLAPTANTYEQY